These 32 T cell receptor beta chains share one sample of origin, sequenced in a study of early T cells in non-severe SARS-CoV-2 infection. TCRdb passed the 5' RACE reads through MiXCR, listing each CDR3 protein once. The sample shows about 64,000 distinct CDR3 sequences, about 12% of them seen only once. Sequencing used whole blood, obtained at baseline. The source is an adult who was a healthcare worker with PCR-confirmed SARS-CoV-2 infection or an uninfected control (not recorded which).

Many counts were recorded for this clonotype. This chain links TRBV19 with TRBJ1-1, with a weak D call TRBD1 (5 bases). Trimming stripped 5 bases from V and 7 bases from J, with 23 bases between. Germline CDR1 reads LNHDA; CDR2 reads SQIVND (reference sequence). This CDR3 has 16 amino acids. In DNA, the CDR3 is TGTGCCAGTAGTCCCCCTCAGGGCAGGGATCGTTATGAAGCTTTCTTT. This sequence encodes CASSPPQGRDRYEAFF. The whole variable domain, remainder taken from reference TRBV19 and TRBJ1-1, is DGGITQSPKYLFRKEGQNVTLSCEQNLNHDAMYWYRQDPGQGLRLIYYSQIVNDFQKGDIAEGYSVSREKKESFPLTVTSAQKNPTAFYLCASSPPQGRDRYEAFFGQGTRLTVV.

This clonotype has a handful of counts. The V and J genes are TRBV6-1 and TRBJ2-3; D might be TRBD1 (5 bases). The V end lost 6 bases, the J end lost 2 bases, and 12 bases lay between the germline ends. This CDR3 region has 14 residues. Germline CDR1 MNHNS, CDR2 SASEGT. DNA of the CDR3: TGTGCCAGCAGGGACGGACATCCCACAGATACGCAGTATTTT. Translating gives CASRDGHPTDTQYF.

The chain employs TRBV13 and TRBJ2-1; tentative D call: TRBD2 (6 bases). Germline CDR1 reads PRHDT; CDR2 reads FYEKMQ (reference sequence). Trimming cost V 6 bases and J 8 bases, with 8 bases left between them. The CDR3 runs 11 residues. The CDR3 DNA is TGTGCCAGCAGGGAGGGGCATGAGCAGTTCTTC. Protein: CASREGHEQFF. Drawing the rest from reference TRBV13 and TRBJ2-1, the complete variable domain is AAGVIQSPRHLIKEKRETATLKCYPIPRHDTVYWYQQGPGQDPQFLISFYEKMQSDKGSIPDRFSAQQFSDYHSELNMSSLELGDSALYFCASREGHEQFFGPGTRLTVL.

This clonotype was detected only a few times. In DNA form, the CDR3 reads TGTGCCAGTATGTTCGGGGCTCTCTCTGGAAACACCATATATTTT. Its protein product is CASMFGALSGNTIYF. V gene TRBV6-6 combines with J gene TRBJ1-3, with D tentatively TRBD1 (5 bases). The ends were cut back, 9 bases at V and 0 bases at J, with 15 bases in the middle. CDR1 and CDR2 (germline): MNHNY, SVGAGI (reference sequence). This CDR3 comprises 15 residues.

In the case of this clonotype: One end of the junction is discordant with germline, which a read error may explain. V is TRBV18 and J is TRBJ1-4; D might be TRBD1 (5 bases). CDR1 is KGHSH and CDR2 is LQKENI in the germline V gene. This CDR3 spans 13 amino acids. The CDR3 reads CASSSDQAQEVRF. The DNA for the CDR3 is TGTGCCAGCTCATCCGACCAAGCACAGGAAGTGAGATTT.

The V gene is TRBV19, the J gene TRBJ2-3; maybe TRBD1 (5 bases). Germline V gene lookup returns CDR1 LNHDA and CDR2 SQIVND (reference sequence). Trimming left V 0 bases short and J 2 bases short, with 12 bases between. This CDR3 has 16 residues. In DNA form, the CDR3 reads TGTGCCAGTAGTATAGAGAAGACGGACAACACAGATACGCAGTATTTT. Encoded protein: CASSIEKTDNTDTQYF.

This clonotype has a handful of counts. The V gene is TRBV6-5, the J gene TRBJ2-1; 9 bases map to TRBD2. V lost 2 bases and J lost 9; bases outside the gene matches: 8. This CDR3 is 15 amino acids long. The V gene's germline CDR1 is MNHEY and CDR2 SVGAGI. The CDR3 loop is CASSYGGRVVGEQFF. The CDR3 coding sequence is TGTGCCAGCAGTTACGGCGGGAGGGTTGTTGGTGAGCAGTTCTTC.

This clonotype was seen only a few times. J is TRBJ2-1 and V is TRBV6-2 or TRBV6-3, with D unresolved. CDR3 size: 13 residues. V shed 2 bases and J shed 4 bases, with 6 bases lying between them. Germline assignment: CDR1 MNHEY and CDR2 SVGEGT. The DNA for the CDR3 is TGTGCCAGCAGTTACCAGGCGTACAATGAGCAGTTCTTC. Protein sequence: CASSYQAYNEQFF.

This clonotype was seen only a few times. This sequence joins TRBV6-6 and TRBJ2-7; 8 bases match TRBD1. This CDR3 is 15 amino acids long. J lost 3 bases, V lost 6 bases, and 10 bases had no gene match. Germline CDR1 reads MNHNY; CDR2 reads SVGAGI (reference sequence). The CDR3 DNA reads as TGTGCCAGCAGGCCGCAGGACAGGGAGCTCTACGAGCAGTACTTC. Its translation is CASRPQDRELYEQYF.

The DNA of the CDR3 is TGTGCCAGCAGCCAAGAAGAGGGGGATTACACTGAAGCTTTCTTT. This sequence encodes CASSQEEGDYTEAFF. V gene TRBV4-2 combines with J gene TRBJ1-1; possibly TRBD1 for D (6 bases). The CDR3 contains 15 residues. V shed 0 bases and J shed 3 bases, with 11 bases lying between them. Germline CDR1 reads LGHNA; CDR2 reads YNFKEQ.

The chain combines TRBV2 with TRBJ2-1, with D possibly being TRBD1 or TRBD2 (5 bases each). Germline V lookup: CDR1 SNHLY, CDR2 FYNNEI. The CDR3 spans 15 residues. V was clipped by 5 bases and J by 6 bases, with 17 bases between them. CDR3 sequence (DNA): TGTGCCAGCAGTTGGTCCGGGGCCGATCGCAATGAGCAGTTCTTC. Translated: CASSWSGADRNEQFF.

The gene calls are TRBV3-1 and TRBJ2-3, with D possibly matching TRBD1 (6 bases). Trimming took 0 bases from V and 1 from J, leaving 8 bases between them. The CDR3 runs 15 residues. Germline lookup yields CDR1 LGHDT and CDR2 YNNKEL (reference sequence). CDR3: CASSQEDSRTDTQYF. CDR3 in DNA: TGTGCCAGCAGCCAAGAGGACAGCCGCACAGATACGCAGTATTTT.

The chain is built from TRBV5-1 and TRBJ2-7; D gene unclear. The CDR3 spans 10 residues. Trimming took off 5 bases at V and 5 bases at J, with 5 bases between the two ends. Germline assignment: CDR1 SGHRS and CDR2 YFSETQ. CDR3 in amino acids: CASRRHEQYF. In DNA, the CDR3 is TGCGCCAGCAGGAGGCACGAGCAGTACTTC. Combining the CDR3 with reference TRBV5-1 and TRBJ2-7 gives the whole variable domain KAGVTQTPRYLIKTRGQQVTLSCSPISGHRSVSWYQQTPGQGLQFLFEYFSETQRNKGNFPGRFSGRQFSNSRSEMNVSTLELGDSALYLCASRRHEQYFGPGTRLTVT.

This clonotype was seen many times. The genes are TRBV6-1 and TRBJ2-3; possible D gene TRBD2, 6 bases. Germline CDR1 is MNHNS and CDR2 is SASEGT. V lost 6 bases and J lost 2, with 15 bases in between. This CDR3 has 15 residues. CDR3 residues: CASSFGDFDTDTQYF. CDR3 sequence (DNA): TGTGCCAGCAGCTTCGGGGACTTCGACACAGATACGCAGTATTTT.

This clonotype occurred a few times. This chain uses TRBV4-2 with TRBJ2-7; possibly TRBD1 for D (7 bases). The CDR3 contains 14 residues. Between the trimmed V and J ends, which lost 4 bases and 4 bases, there was a span of 14 bases. Germline lookup yields CDR1 LGHNA and CDR2 YNFKEQ. CDR3 sequence: CASSPGDRIYEQYF. DNA of the CDR3: TGTGCCAGCAGCCCGGGGGACAGAATTTACGAGCAGTACTTC.

This clonotype came up many times. This chain connects TRBV19 to TRBJ2-2, with D possibly matching TRBD1 (6 bases). Between the trimmed V and J ends, which lost 7 bases and 0 bases, there was a span of 15 bases. This CDR3 contains 16 residues. Germline V gene data show CDR1 as LNHDA and CDR2 as SQIVND (reference sequence). The CDR3 sequence is CASTPRGLSNTGELFF. The CDR3 region has the DNA TGTGCCAGTACCCCCAGGGGTCTTTCGAACACCGGGGAGCTGTTTTTT.

The V gene is TRBV2, the J gene TRBJ2-3, with a possible D match to TRBD1 (6 bases). V shed 7 bases and J shed 4 bases, with 15 bases lying between them. CDR3 length: 14 residues. Germline CDR1 and CDR2: SNHLY and FYNNEI. As DNA, the CDR3 is TGTGCCAGCAAATCAGGGGCGGGTCCAGATACGCAGTATTTT. This sequence encodes CASKSGAGPDTQYF.

This clonotype was recorded at least ten times. The chain joins TRBV13 to TRBJ2-5; D uncertain. V was trimmed by 8 bases and J by 3 bases, leaving 7 bases between them. This CDR3 comprises 11 residues. Germline V gives CDR1 PRHDT, CDR2 FYEKMQ (reference sequence). In DNA, the CDR3 is TGTGCCAGCGGTGGCAAAGAGACCCAGTACTTC. Its translation: CASGGKETQYF. Complete variable domain (other parts from reference TRBV13 and TRBJ2-5): AAGVIQSPRHLIKEKRETATLKCYPIPRHDTVYWYQQGPGQDPQFLISFYEKMQSDKGSIPDRFSAQQFSDYHSELNMSSLELGDSALYFCASGGKETQYFGPGTRLLVL.

This clonotype appeared many times. This chain links TRBV7-9 with TRBJ1-1; D gene unclear. The V gene lost 10 bases and the J gene lost 2 bases, with 11 bases spanning the gap. This CDR3 is built from 12 residues. Germline V gene lookup returns CDR1 SEHNR and CDR2 FQNEAQ (reference sequence). The CDR3 loop reads CATNPRNTEAFF. The CDR3 DNA is TGTGCCACAAACCCTCGAAACACTGAAGCTTTCTTT.

This clonotype was picked up a small number of times. The genes are TRBV29-1 and TRBJ2-1, with D perhaps TRBD1 (5 bases). Germline V gene data show CDR1 as SQVTM and CDR2 as ANQGSEA. CDR3 length equals 16 residues. The V and J ends lost 5 bases and 3 bases respectively, with 20 bases between them. The CDR3 region has the DNA TGCAGCGTTACCCCCCGCCAGGGTATCGGCTACAATGAGCAGTTCTTC. It specifies CSVTPRQGIGYNEQFF.

The gene calls are TRBV6-2 or TRBV6-3 and TRBJ1-1, with TRBD1 as a possible D gene (5 bases). V lost 6 bases and J lost 11, with 19 bases in between. The germline V gene has CDR1 MNHEY and CDR2 SVGEGT. The CDR3 consists of 13 residues. This chain's CDR3 is CASRGGDHGTAFF. The CDR3 nucleotides are TGTGCCAGCAGGGGAGGGGACCACGGGACGGCTTTCTTT.

Only a few counts were recorded for this clonotype. The chain carries TRBV7-2 and TRBJ2-1; 10 bases fit TRBD2. This CDR3 has 14 residues. From germline, CDR1 is SGHTA and CDR2 FQGNSA. The J segment lost 6 bases and the V segment lost 4 bases, leaving 3 bases of the junction unmatched. CDR3 sequence (DNA): TGTGCCAGCAGCTCCCGGACTAGCGGCAATGAGCAGTTCTTC. This gives the protein CASSSRTSGNEQFF.

The chain is built from TRBV11-2 and TRBJ2-5; TRBD1 is a possible D gene (5 bases). CDR1 is SGHAT and CDR2 is FQNNGV in the germline V gene. Trimming pared 3 bases from V and 2 bases from J, leaving 7 bases between. The CDR3 has 13 residues. CDR3 nucleotide sequence: TGTGCCAGCAGCTTTAGGGGACAAGAGACCCAGTACTTC. Translating gives CASSFRGQETQYF.

The gene calls are TRBV28 and TRBJ2-1; D may correspond to TRBD1 or TRBD2 (5 bases each). Per germline, CDR1 MDHEN and CDR2 SYDVKM. Trimming cost V 3 bases and J 7 bases, with 10 bases left between them. This CDR3 region has 13 residues. The CDR3 sequence is CASSLGRANEQFF. The CDR3 nucleotides are TGTGCCAGCAGTTTGGGACGGGCGAATGAGCAGTTCTTC.

CDR3 sequence: CAWSGTSFEQFF. Written as DNA, the CDR3 is TGTGCCTGGAGTGGGACTAGCTTTGAGCAGTTCTTC. The gene calls are TRBV30 and TRBJ2-1, with TRBD2 matching 8 bases. The length of the CDR3 is 12 residues. With 1 base clipped from V and 9 bases from J, the junction kept 2 bases outside the gene matches. CDR1 is GTSNPN, CDR2 SVGIG, per germline (reference sequence).

This clonotype was found a few times. V usage is TRBV11-2 and J usage is TRBJ1-1; maybe TRBD1 (6 bases). This CDR3 has 14 residues. Germline CDR1 and CDR2: SGHAT and FQNNGV. The V and J ends lost 7 bases and 1 base respectively, with 13 bases between them. CDR3 nucleotide sequence: TGTGCCAGCACACCGGGACACCAGAACACTGAAGCTTTCTTT. Translating it yields CASTPGHQNTEAFF.

CDR3 residues: CASSSWGRGNTEAFF. The CDR3 DNA sequence: TGTGCCAGCAGTTCCTGGGGCAGGGGGAACACTGAAGCTTTCTTT. V usage is TRBV6-2 or TRBV6-3 and J usage is TRBJ1-1, with TRBD1 as a possible D gene (6 bases). Germline CDR1 is MNHEY and CDR2 is SVGEGT. This CDR3 region has 15 residues. V was shortened by 4 bases and J by 1 base, with 13 bases between the two germline ends.

The chain has TRBV5-1 and TRBJ2-1; 8 bases align to TRBD2. Germline trimming cut 0 bases from V and 0 bases from J; bases unmatched to any gene: 5. The germline V gene has CDR1 SGHRS and CDR2 YFSETQ. The CDR3 runs 17 residues. CDR3 loop: CASSLVSGKGSYNEQFF. The CDR3 nucleotides read TGCGCCAGCAGCTTGGTTAGCGGGAAGGGCTCCTACAATGAGCAGTTCTTC.

This clonotype was recorded many times. This chain connects TRBV2 to TRBJ2-3, with TRBD1 matching over 12 bases. CDR1 and CDR2 from the germline V gene are SNHLY and FYNNEI. The CDR3 consists of 15 residues. V lost 8 bases and J lost 3; bases outside the gene matches: 6. CDR3 loop: CASSGQGATTDTQYF. The CDR3 nucleotides read TGTGCCAGCTCGGGACAGGGGGCAACGACAGATACGCAGTATTTT. The full variable domain, its missing parts supplied by reference TRBV2 and TRBJ2-3, is EPEVTQTPSHQVTQMGQEVILRCVPISNHLYFYWYRQILGQKVEFLVSFYNNEISEKSEIFDDQFSVERPDGSNFTLKIRSTKLEDSAMYFCASSGQGATTDTQYFGPGTRLTVL.

V gene TRBV19 combines with J gene TRBJ1-1; D unresolved. The ends were cut back, 7 bases at V and 1 base at J, with 7 bases in the middle. Germline-derived CDR1 and CDR2 are LNHDA and SQIVND (reference sequence). CDR3 length equals 12 residues. CDR3 DNA sequence: TGTGCCAGTAAAAGGACGAACACTGAAGCTTTCTTT. It encodes CASKRTNTEAFF.

The CDR3 spells CASSERASGHNEQFF. The CDR3 DNA reads TGTGCCAGCAGTGAGAGGGCTAGCGGCCACAATGAGCAGTTCTTC. V usage is TRBV6-4 and J usage is TRBJ2-1; 7 bases line up with TRBD2. With 3 bases clipped from V and 5 bases from J, the junction kept 7 bases outside the gene matches. The CDR3 extends over 15 amino acids. The germline CDR1 and CDR2 sequences are MRHNA and SNTAGT.

V is TRBV5-8 and J is TRBJ2-3, with 9 bases aligning to TRBD1. This CDR3 region has 15 residues. Germline loops: CDR1 SGHTS, CDR2 YDEGEE. The J segment lost 0 bases and the V segment lost 4 bases, leaving 3 bases of the junction unmatched. This chain's CDR3 is CASSRGTGSTDTQYF. CDR3 nucleotides: TGTGCCAGCAGCCGAGGGACAGGGAGCACAGATACGCAGTATTTT.